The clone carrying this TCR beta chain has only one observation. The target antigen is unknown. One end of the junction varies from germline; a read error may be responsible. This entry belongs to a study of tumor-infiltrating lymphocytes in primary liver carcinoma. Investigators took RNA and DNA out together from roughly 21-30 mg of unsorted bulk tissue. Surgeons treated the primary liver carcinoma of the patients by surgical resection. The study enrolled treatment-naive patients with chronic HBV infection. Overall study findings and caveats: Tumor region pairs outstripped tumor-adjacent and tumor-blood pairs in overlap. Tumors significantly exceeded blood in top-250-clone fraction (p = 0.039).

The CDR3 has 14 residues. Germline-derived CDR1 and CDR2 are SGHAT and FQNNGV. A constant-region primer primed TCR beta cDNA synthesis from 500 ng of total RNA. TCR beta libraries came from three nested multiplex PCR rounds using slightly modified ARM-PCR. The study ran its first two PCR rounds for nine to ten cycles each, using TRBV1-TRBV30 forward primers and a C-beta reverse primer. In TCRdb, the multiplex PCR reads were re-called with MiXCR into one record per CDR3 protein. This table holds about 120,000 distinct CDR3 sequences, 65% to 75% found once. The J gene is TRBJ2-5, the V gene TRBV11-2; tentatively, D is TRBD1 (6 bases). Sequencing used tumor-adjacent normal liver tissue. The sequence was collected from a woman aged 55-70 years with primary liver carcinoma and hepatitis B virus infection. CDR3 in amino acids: CASSSIPRPGAQYF. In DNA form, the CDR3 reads TGTGCTAGCAGCTCAATTCCGAGACCAGGGGCCCAGTACTTC.